The clone carrying this T cell receptor beta chain was counted ten times or more. Reverse transcription of about 0.45 to 1 ug RNA was performed with random hexamers. The authors amplified TCR beta CDR3 across 54 Vbeta and 13 Jbeta using immunoSEQ multiplex PCR. Each CDR3 protein is one row after TCRdb ran MiXCR on the immunoSEQ multiplex PCR reads. The top ten clones hold under 0.15% of a sample with a few hundred thousand distinct CDR3 sequences, about 85% of them seen once. The sample is drawn from a study of CD8 T cells in Susac syndrome. In germline, CDR1 is SGHRS, CDR2 YFSETQ. V lost 4 bases and J lost 3, with 8 bases in between. The CDR3 has 12 residues.

J is TRBJ2-7 and V is TRBV5-1, with a weak D call TRBD1 (5 bases). The sample comprised CD8+ T cells from PBMCs. The clonotype was recovered from a human donor with multiple sclerosis. The CDR3 DNA is TGCGCCAGCAGCGCCGACAGCTACGAGCAGTACTTC. It yields the protein CASSADSYEQYF. The full variable domain, its missing parts supplied by reference TRBV5-1 and TRBJ2-7, is KAGVTQTPRYLIKTRGQQVTLSCSPISGHRSVSWYQQTPGQGLQFLFEYFSETQRNKGNFPGRFSGRQFSNSRSEMNVSTLELGDSALYLCASSADSYEQYFGPGTRLTVT.